The T cell receptor beta chain under discussion was sequenced for a study of a mutant IDH1 vaccine in newly diagnosed glioma. In the study overall: Sex among treated patients split about 62% male, around 40% female; mean age was approximately 40 years. It was radiotherapy, temozolomide, or both that patients received previously, with most receiving both.

The protocol was immunoSEQ multiplex PCR, while the TCRdb copy is restricted to in-frame clones and leaves out a portion. Counted here are 70,000 to 95,000 clones, over 75% occurring once; the ten biggest clones make up about 5.1%. Time point reported: baseline, week 1 (first vaccination visit). Treatment described: pre-vaccination baseline after standard-of-care therapy. The astrocytomas were IDH1-mutant, ATRX-negative, and WHO grade 3 or 4. The table lists this clone with a few counts. The sample was PBMCs, taken from a glioma patient treated with radiotherapy, temozolomide or both. The sequence derives from a middle-aged man with glioma. Some clones in this sample may be carry-over from other donors' samples.

CDR3 nucleotide sequence: TGCGCCAGCAGCCAAACGACAGGGAGCGCTGAAGCTTTCTTT. Residues: CASSQTTGSAEAFF. The gene calls are TRBV5-1 and TRBJ1-1, with 7 bases matching TRBD1. V lost 4 bases to trimming and J lost 6 bases; unmatched junction nucleotides: 9. The CDR3 consists of 14 residues. CDR1 and CDR2 (germline): SGHRS, YFSETQ.